The present TCR beta chain was sequenced within a study of Ad26.COV2.S vaccination and SARS-CoV-2 variants (dated by TCRdb to 2020 to 2022). Context from the whole study: Vaccine-arm donors were drawn from COV1001, a multicentre, randomized, double-blind, placebo-controlled phase I-IIa trial of Ad26.COV2.S in healthy adults. Trial participants were randomized into five groups of five, in which low-dose or high-dose Ad26.COV2.S was given once or twice, or placebo was given on both occasions. The TCR-sequenced set comprised around 30 samples: approximately 20 Ad26.COV2.S vaccine recipients, 5 placebo recipients and 8 SARS-CoV-2 convalescent individuals. TCRbeta repertoire sequencing was used to assess the specificity and breadth of SARS-CoV-2-reactive T cell receptors after Ad26.COV2.S vaccination. Throughout the experiments and outcome assessment, investigators stayed blinded to trial group allocation. Ad26.COV2.S was administered intramuscularly at 5 x 10^10 or 1 x 10^11 viral particles, either as a single shot or as two shots given 56 days apart. Broad study findings and their caveats: The authors noted that the TCR breadth and depth analyses may have underestimated total T cell responses. Spike-specific TCR breadth was higher in Ad26.COV2.S recipients than in placebo recipients (P = 0.0014). Substantial breadth of spike-specific CD8+ and CD4+ T cell responses was reported after vaccination. Vaccine and placebo recipients had comparable non-spike TCR breadth, which fits with the vaccine containing only spike. The study was not powered to compare responses between vaccine doses or regimens.

Notes on this clone: Its antigen is not yet known. The sample holds no much larger clone one base away, and base qualities are not on file.

TCRbeta CDR3 regions were sequenced with the immunoSEQ Assay. After extraction, genomic DNA underwent amplification by bias-controlled multiplex PCR, followed by high-throughput sequencing. As for how the authors treated the data: Collapsing and filtering of sequences were performed to quantify the absolute abundance of each unique TCRbeta CDR3 region. Usable DNA was measured by amplifying reference genes present in all nucleated cells, and TCRbeta template counts were normalized to that usable DNA to estimate T cell fraction. Repertoire TCRs were annotated as SARS-CoV-2-specific when V gene, CDR3 amino acid sequence and J gene were exactly matched to a known reactive TCR set. The reference SARS-CoV-2 TCR set was derived from MIRA and filtered for enrichment in COVID-19-positive ImmuneCODE repertoires, a step that removed public or cross-reactive TCRs. Using the MIRA antigens, annotated TCRs were further analysed by specific ORF or by position within an ORF. Breadth was defined as the number of annotated unique rearrangements divided by the total number of unique productive rearrangements, and depth was defined as the summed frequency of the annotated unique rearrangements. TCR breadth was compared between groups using two-sided Wilcoxon rank-sum tests. The clones in this table, taken by TCRdb from immuneACCESS, are in-frame only. Not every clone is retained; where verified, under half of the shortfall comes from an unresolved V gene, and the cause of the rest is unknown. V and J calls plus clone size are reproduced from that table; the DNA served to infer D and trimming. This sample comprises approximately 300,000 clones, approximately 86% of them detected only once. The ten largest make up 2% to 2.5% of the sample.

Here V drops 5 bases and J drops 3 bases, and the junction holds 4 bases not matched to any gene. CDR1 SGHRS and CDR2 YFSETQ were looked up in the germline V gene. Inclusive of the bounding cysteine and phenylalanine, the CDR3 is 13 residues long. Only the CDR3 part of the read is kept: 39 bases, read in frame from the first base. The treatment or condition label, as the study defines it: some 20 received Ad26.COV2.S at low or high dose, single or two shots; about 5 received placebo; per-sample allocation not given. Repertoires of vaccine and placebo recipients were sequenced from samples collected on day 63 after the first injection. Cohort 1b enrolled 20 to 30 adults aged 18-55 years at a single site in Boston, USA, between 29 July and 7 August 2020. Ad26.COV2.S was a replication-incompetent adenovirus type 26 vector expressing a prefusion-stabilized SARS-CoV-2 spike protein from the original Wuhan strain.

The sequence derives from a person aged 18 to 65 who received the Ad26.COV2.S COVID-19 vaccine or a placebo. The chain employs TRBV5-1 and TRBJ1-2; 7 nucleotides in the junction match TRBD1. This specimen was peripheral blood, taken in a trial of Ad26.COV2.S vaccine versus placebo. Read as DNA, the sequence is TGCGCCAGCAGATTCGGACAGGACTATGGCTACACCTTC. This sequence encodes CASRFGQDYGYTF.